This passage covers 9 T cell receptor delta chains from one sample sequenced in a study of gamma-delta T cells after stem cell transplantation. TCRdb reanalysed the RT-PCR reads with CATT. The sample has about 1,300 delta-chain clones; under 2% are singletons. Sequences were obtained from gamma-delta T cells. The receptor source for this set is a human donor. It is not recorded whose cells these are; they may come from a transplant donor.

This clone was seen a handful of times. A read error is likely here: a far larger clone is one base away. The same CDR3 is also encoded by other DNA sequences in this sample. This chain connects TRDV2 to TRDJ1, with no clear D. The CDR3 consists of 16 residues. V lost 0 bases to trimming and J lost 9 bases, with 22 bases between them. Per the germline V gene, CDR1 is GEAIGNYY and CDR2 is EKD. The CDR3 here is CACDTVGPYTQGELIF. CDR3 bases: TGTGCCTGTGACACCGTGGGCCCTTACACCCAGGGTGAACTCATCTTT.

This clone showed up just a few times. A read error is likely here: a far larger clone is one base away. Other DNA sequences of this sample code for an identical CDR3. The chain joins TRDV2 to TRDJ1; D is possibly TRDD3 (6 bases). Germline V CDR1 and CDR2: GEAIGNYY, EKD. Trimming took off 1 base at V and 7 bases at J, with 18 bases between the two ends. The CDR3 is 15 amino acids. This CDR3 is CACDTLGDTGGKLIF. DNA for the CDR3: TGTGCCTGTGACACACTGGGAGATACGGGGGGTAAACTCATCTTT.

Concerning this clone itself: TCRdb records a much larger clone's protein for this DNA, with a difference at residue 12 that likely arises from a read error; the protein given is the translation of the DNA. This sequence joins TRDV2 and TRDJ1; TRDD3 matches at 7 bases. This CDR3 spans 16 amino acids. Germline V CDR1 and CDR2: GEAIGNYY, EKD. This CDR3 reads CACDKVGESYTEKLIF. Here the CDR3 DNA reads TGTGCCTGTGACAAGGTGGGGGAATCGTACACCGAGAAACTCATCTTT.

This clone was observed a few times. Translating this DNA gives a protein that differs at residue 12 from the TCRdb one, which belongs to a much larger clone; a read error is likely, and the protein shown is this translation. The chain recombines TRDV2 with TRDJ1; D is unresolved. This CDR3 contains 16 residues. In germline, CDR1 is GEAIGNYY, CDR2 EKD. V was cut by 0 bases and J by 9 bases, with 22 bases left in between. The CDR3 loop reads CACDTVGPYTQVELIF. The DNA of the CDR3 is TGTGCCTGTGACACCGTGGGCCCTTACACCCAAGTTGAACTCATCTTT.

This clone is labeled large (0.1 to 1%). The same CDR3 is also encoded by other DNA sequences in this sample. The rearrangement links TRDV2 to TRDJ1, with TRDD3 matching over 13 bases. Trimming took 3 bases from V and 3 from J; bases not matched to a gene: 18. The germline V gene encodes CDR1 GEAIGNYY and CDR2 EKD. The CDR3 extends over 20 amino acids. The CDR3 region has the DNA TGTGCCTGTGACTCCCTATCTCCTGTACTGGGGGATACGGGCGCCGATAAACTCATCTTT. It encodes CACDSLSPVLGDTGADKLIF.

The chain combines TRDV2 with TRDJ1; 13 bases align to TRDD3. Germline trimming cut 2 bases from V and 7 bases from J; bases unmatched to any gene: 9. The length of the CDR3 is 16 residues. Germline V gene lookup returns CDR1 GEAIGNYY and CDR2 EKD. Here the CDR3 reads CACDNVLGDTGGKLIF. CDR3 nucleotides: TGTGCCTGTGACAACGTACTGGGGGATACGGGGGGTAAACTCATCTTT.

Only a few counts were recorded for this clone. A read error likely explains this, since a far larger clone differs by one base. At the DNA level, this CDR3 is encoded by other sequences in the same sample as well. This chain connects TRDV2 to TRDJ1; 12 bases agree with TRDD3. Looked up from germline, CDR1 is GEAIGNYY and CDR2 is EKD. The CDR3 spans 20 residues. Trimming cost V 1 base and J 0 bases; bases outside gene matches: 14. DNA for the CDR3: TGTGCCTGTGACACGGTTCGGACTGGGGGATACTCCCTGTACACCGATAAACTCATCTTT. Residues: CACDTVRTGGYSLYTDKLIF.

In the case of this clone: TCRdb's protein for this DNA is that of a much larger clone and differs from the translation at residue 6, likely a read error; the protein shown is the DNA translation. The genes are TRDV2 and TRDJ3; 8 bases match TRDD3. The CDR3 runs to 20 residues. With V trimmed by 0 bases and J by 0 bases, 9 bases remained unmatched. The V gene's germline CDR1 is GEAIGNYY and CDR2 EKD. CDR3 bases: TGTGCCTGTGACACCATAGGTGGGGGATTGAGCTCCTGGGACACCCGACAGATGTTTTTC. This encodes CACDTIGGGLSSWDTRQMFF.

This clone was observed a handful of times. A far larger clone is just one base off, so this is likely a read error. The same CDR3 can be traced to other DNA sequences in this sample. The genes are TRDV2 and TRDJ1, with D perhaps TRDD3 (6 bases). Germline CDR1 GEAIGNYY, CDR2 EKD. The CDR3 is 19 amino acids. The CDR3 region is CACDTLGIIRDTHTDKLIF. DNA of the CDR3: TGCGCCTGTGACACCCTGGGGATTATTAGAGACACTCACACCGATAAACTCATCTTT.